This T cell receptor (beta chain) was profiled in a study of blood T cell repertoires in COVID-19. Looking at the study overall: Sites in the United States, Italy and Spain provided acute and convalescent COVID-19 samples. The analysed material was cDNA or gDNA that came from T cells, B-cell-depleted T cells, or PBMCs.

Authors' data handling: Estimates of nucleated cell counts were drawn from the amplification of reference gene primers. TCRdb's copy holds only in-frame clones and misses some; the assay was immunoSEQ multiplex PCR. The V and J calls and the clone size are those of that table, but D and trimming were determined from the DNA. Among roughly 150,000 clones listed, roughly 84% were seen once. The material sequenced was peripheral blood. The receptor was derived from a human donor in a cohort sampled during active COVID-19.

The CDR3 sequence is CASSPLAGEGTQYF. The CDR3 bases are TGTGCCAGCAGCCCTCTGGCAGGGGAGGGTACGCAGTATTTT. The chain recombines TRBV7-8 with TRBJ2-3; weak D call: TRBD2 (7 bases). The germline gives CDR1 SGHVS, CDR2 FQNEAQ. V lost 5 bases, J lost 8 bases, and 17 bases lay in between. The CDR3 consists of 14 residues.